This T cell receptor beta chain stems from a study of T cells in narcolepsy. Concerning this clone: What it recognizes is unknown.

General study findings and limits: Autoreactive clonotypes reportedly recurred in blood of same and different patients, not controls. Comparing one patient's CSF and blood CD4+ clonotypes highlighted HCRT- and TRIB2-specific autoreactive clonotypes.

V gave up 4 bases and J gave up 3 bases, with 19 bases separating them. The length of the CDR3 is 16 residues. Germline CDR1 reads SGHTA; CDR2 reads FQGNSA. Assay used: immunoSEQ multiplex PCR; TCRdb lists only in-frame clones, some missing. This sample carries about 27,000 clones, around 78% of them seen once, and the ten largest clones take 3% to 4%. Material for sequencing was CD45RA- memory CD4+ T cells from PBMCs. The TCR comes from a human donor with narcolepsy. The chain has TRBV7-2 and TRBJ2-7; D perhaps matches TRBD2 (7 bases). CDR3 region: CASSYRGGGRNYEQYF. For the CDR3, the DNA is TGTGCCAGCAGCTACCGGGGCGGGGGCCGAAACTACGAGCAGTACTTC.